The 20 T cell receptor beta chains listed next were all sequenced from one sample in a study of cytomegalovirus exposure and HLA in healthy donors. It was with 60 Vbeta and 13 Jbeta primers that the PCR ran. This table comes from immunoSEQ multiplex PCR, and its TCRdb copy is limited to in-frame clones, with some not included. The sample has 60,000 to 80,000 clones, around 85% seen once. Sequencing was done on a sample of PBMCs. The receptors originated from a woman in her thirties in good health and CMV-seronegative.

The V and J genes are TRBV15 and TRBJ1-1; 7 bases match TRBD1. This CDR3 has 16 amino acids. V dropped 5 bases and J dropped 8; count of bases not matched to a gene: 17. Germline CDR1 reads LNHNV; CDR2 reads YYDKDF (reference sequence). CDR3: CATSPGGRLRGREAFF. CDR3 DNA: TGTGCCACCAGCCCCGGCGGCCGTCTCAGGGGGAGGGAAGCTTTCTTT.

V gene TRBV30 combines with J gene TRBJ1-3; 7 bases align to TRBD1. The CDR3 spans 20 residues. Germline V CDR1 and CDR2: GTSNPN, SVGIG (reference sequence). V was pared by 2 bases and J by 0 bases, with 19 bases of the junction left unmatched. The CDR3: CAWSIKPGQLRPSSGNTIYF. The CDR3 nucleotides are TGTGCCTGGAGTATTAAACCGGGACAGCTCCGGCCAAGCTCTGGAAACACCATATATTTT.

This clone was seen more than once but under ten times. The chain has TRBV5-1 and TRBJ1-1; TRBD1 is a possible D gene (5 bases). This CDR3 has 15 residues. Germline V lookup: CDR1 SGHRS, CDR2 YFSETQ. The V gene lost 6 bases and the J gene lost 5 bases, with 20 bases spanning the gap. CDR3 DNA: TGCGCCAGCACCCTCCATTTCTCGGGGGGGACTGAAGCTTTCTTT. Protein sequence: CASTLHFSGGTEAFF.

This chain joins TRBV30 and TRBJ2-4; D unclear. Between the trimmed V and J ends, which lost 4 bases and 8 bases, there was a span of 12 bases. CDR1 is GTSNPN and CDR2 is SVGIG in the germline V gene (reference sequence). The CDR3 is 12 amino acids. The CDR3 DNA is TGTGCCTGGAACCGGGTTGAAGACATTCAGTACTTC. It specifies CAWNRVEDIQYF.

This chain links TRBV29-1 with TRBJ2-7, with 8 bases fitting TRBD2. The CDR3 totals 12 residues. The junction had 7 bases not matched to a gene; V was cut back by 6 bases and J by 6 bases. Germline assignment: CDR1 SQVTM and CDR2 ANQGSEA. CDR3 in amino acids: CSVSTGGGEQYV. Written as DNA, the CDR3 is TGCAGCGTCTCGACCGGGGGGGGCGAGCAGTACGTC.

This clone was counted between two and nine times. V is TRBV4-1 and J is TRBJ2-5; perhaps TRBD2 as D (6 bases). The CDR3 has 16 residues. CDR1 and CDR2 from the germline V gene are MGHRA and YSYEKL. Deletions cut 4 bases from V and 1 base from J, with 16 bases between. CDR3 coding DNA: TGCGCCAGCAGCCTGGAGGTAGCGGTACCCCAAGAGACCCAGTACTTC. It translates to CASSLEVAVPQETQYF.

The rearrangement links TRBV28 to TRBJ2-3; no clear D gene. The CDR3 covers 13 residues. The V and J ends lost 7 bases and 2 bases respectively, with 10 bases between them. The germline gives CDR1 MDHEN, CDR2 SYDVKM. CDR3 in amino acids: CASTLIYTDTQYF. For the CDR3, the DNA is TGTGCCAGCACCTTGATCTACACAGATACGCAGTATTTT.

V and J are TRBV19 and TRBJ1-1; 9 bases line up with TRBD1. The V segment lost 10 bases and the J segment 0 bases; nucleotides outside the gene matches: 6. Germline lookup yields CDR1 LNHDA and CDR2 SQIVND (reference sequence). The CDR3 loop spans 14 amino acids. The CDR3 coding sequence is TGTGCCACTCGGGACAGGGCTATGAACACTGAAGCTTTCTTT. Its protein product is CATRDRAMNTEAFF.

This clone was recorded a few times. V gene TRBV10-3 combines with J gene TRBJ2-2; TRBD2 matches at 8 bases. Germline-derived CDR1 and CDR2 are ENHRY and SYGVKD. The J segment lost 4 bases and the V segment lost 4 bases, leaving 2 bases of the junction unmatched. The CDR3 loop spans 14 amino acids. CDR3 DNA sequence: TGTGCCATCAGTGGGCTAGCGGGCACCGGGGAGCTGTTTTTT. This encodes CAISGLAGTGELFF.

This clone was seen only a few times. V and J are TRBV2 and TRBJ1-1; D is unclear. This CDR3 is 12 amino acids long. CDR1 and CDR2 from the germline V gene are SNHLY and FYNNEI. Trimming removed 4 bases at V and 11 bases at J, with 14 bases between. This chain's CDR3 is CASSVGNSGAFF. The CDR3 DNA reads TGTGCCAGCAGTGTGGGCAACTCAGGTGCTTTCTTT.

This chain links TRBV5-1 with TRBJ2-2; D unresolved. CDR3 length: 13 amino acids. The germline V gene has CDR1 SGHRS and CDR2 YFSETQ. Trimming removed 5 bases at V and 7 bases at J, with 12 bases between. The CDR3: CASRPGLGGELFF. The CDR3 nucleotides are TGCGCCAGCAGACCCGGGTTGGGCGGGGAGCTGTTTTTT.

The rearrangement links TRBV12-5 to TRBJ2-5; TRBD1 might be the D (6 bases). CDR1 LGHNT and CDR2 FRNRAP come from the germline V gene. Trimming pared 1 base from V and 4 bases from J, leaving 16 bases between. This CDR3 is 16 amino acids long. CDR3 loop: CASGLGQQGKGETQYF. CDR3 bases: TGTGCTAGTGGTTTGGGACAACAGGGTAAGGGAGAGACCCAGTACTTC.

The chain employs TRBV2 and TRBJ1-2, with D uncertain. V was cut by 7 bases and J by 6 bases, with 18 bases left in between. This CDR3 is 14 amino acids long. Germline CDR1 and CDR2: SNHLY and FYNNEI. This chain's CDR3 is CASTAGEGRNGYTF. The CDR3 nucleotides are TGTGCCAGCACCGCTGGAGAGGGAAGAAATGGCTACACCTTC.

The chain employs TRBV10-3 and TRBJ1-1, with D unresolved. V lost 5 bases and J 8 bases, leaving 12 bases between the germline ends. This CDR3 region has 12 residues. Germline CDR1 is ENHRY and CDR2 is SYGVKD. CDR3 bases: TGTGCCATCAGTTCCCCGGCGGGGGAAGCTTTCTTT. The encoded protein is CAISSPAGEAFF.

This rearrangement joins TRBV6-5 to TRBJ2-2; D gene uncertain. The V end lost 0 bases, the J end lost 1 base, and 9 bases lay between the germline ends. This CDR3 spans 16 amino acids. Germline CDR1 MNHEY, CDR2 SVGAGI. DNA of the CDR3: TGTGCCAGCAGTTACTCGTATCTAGGGAACACCGGGGAGCTGTTTTTT. It codes for CASSYSYLGNTGELFF.

Note on this clone: The junction shows a germline mismatch at one end, possibly a read error. In DNA, the CDR3 is TGTGCCGGTAGCAACAGCAAAAGGCCGTATGGCTACACCTTC. Encoded protein: CAGSNSKRPYGYTF. The chain links TRBV19 to TRBJ1-2; no clear D gene. Germline values: CDR1 LNHDA, CDR2 SQIVND (reference sequence). The CDR3 contains 14 residues.

As concerns this clone: The sample carries other DNA sequences with the same CDR3. The chain recombines TRBV7-9 with TRBJ1-3; D remains ambiguous. The V and J ends lost 4 bases and 4 bases respectively, with 5 bases between them. This CDR3 contains 12 residues. The germline V gene has CDR1 SEHNR and CDR2 FQNEAQ (reference sequence). The CDR3, as DNA: TGTGCCAGCAGCTCCGGGGGAAACACCATATATTTT. Translated, it gives CASSSGGNTIYF.

The chain is built from TRBV5-4 and TRBJ2-3; 7 bases are shared with TRBD2. The CDR3 contains 16 residues. Looked up from germline, CDR1 is SGHNT and CDR2 is YYREEE (reference sequence). Trimming removed 2 bases from V and 1 base from J; junction bases left unmatched: 7. CDR3 in DNA: TGTGCCAGCAGCTTAGATCTAGCGGAGGGCACAGATACGCAGTATTTT. Translation: CASSLDLAEGTDTQYF.

V usage is TRBV29-1 and J usage is TRBJ2-3; D is possibly TRBD2 (6 bases). V was pared by 2 bases and J by 0 bases, with 9 bases between. From germline, CDR1 is SQVTM and CDR2 ANQGSEA. The CDR3 is 14 amino acids. The CDR3 is CSVEWAGSTDTQYF. CDR3 coding DNA: TGCAGCGTTGAATGGGCGGGAAGCACAGATACGCAGTATTTT.

This clone turned up a few times. This chain links TRBV19 with TRBJ1-1; 7 nucleotides line up with TRBD1. V trimming: 2 bases; J trimming: 0 bases; junction bases outside the gene matches: 6. Germline CDR1 and CDR2: LNHDA and SQIVND (reference sequence). The CDR3 loop spans 16 amino acids. The DNA for the CDR3 is TGTGCCAGTAGTATACTCCCGGGACAGATGAACACTGAAGCTTTCTTT. Translated: CASSILPGQMNTEAFF. The full variable domain, completed using reference TRBV19 and TRBJ1-1, is DGGITQSPKYLFRKEGQNVTLSCEQNLNHDAMYWYRQDPGQGLRLIYYSQIVNDFQKGDIAEGYSVSREKKESFPLTVTSAQKNPTAFYLCASSILPGQMNTEAFFGQGTRLTVV.